These 10 T cell receptor beta chains share one sample of origin, sequenced in a study of tumor and adjacent non-tumor tissue in lung cancer. RNA was extracted from bulk tissue without any cell sorting. TCRbeta libraries were built with three rounds of nested PCR, modified from ARM-PCR. MiXCR was run by TCRdb on the multiplex PCR reads, yielding one entry per CDR3 protein. Here the sample spans approximately 120,000 distinct CDR3 sequences, 66% being singletons. Sequenced input: lung tumor tissue. All receptors derive from a man aged 30 to 45 with non-small cell lung cancer.

V usage is TRBV2 and J usage is TRBJ2-1; 7 positions agree with TRBD1. CDR3 length equals 13 residues. From germline, CDR1 is SNHLY and CDR2 FYNNEI. The J segment lost 6 bases and the V segment lost 7 bases, leaving 6 bases of the junction unmatched. CDR3 amino acids: CASMDDRVNEQFF. The CDR3 region has the DNA TGTGCCAGCATGGACGACAGGGTCAATGAGCAGTTCTTC.

Remarks on this clonotype: At one boundary the junction diverges from the germline segment, which might be a read error. The chain joins TRBV6-2 or TRBV6-3 to TRBJ1-1; possible D gene TRBD1, 5 bases. This CDR3 spans 13 amino acids. The germline V gene has CDR1 MNHEY and CDR2 SVGEGT. The CDR3 loop is CASSYSSGTEASF. The CDR3 DNA sequence: TGTGCCAGTAGTTACTCGTCGGGGACTGAAGCTTCCTTT.

About this clonotype: The germline gene is not matched at one end of the junction; a read error may be the cause. The rearrangement links TRBV14 to TRBJ1-6; D possibly corresponds to TRBD1 (5 bases). Germline CDR1 and CDR2: SGHDN and FVKESK. The CDR3 runs 16 residues. The CDR3: CPSSPLGQGPDSHLHF. The DNA of the CDR3 is TGTCCCAGCAGCCCGTTGGGGCAGGGACCGGATTCACACCTCCACTTT.

Notes on this clonotype: A much bigger clone sits one base away, suggesting this may be a read error. This chain uses TRBV20-1 with TRBJ2-5; weak D call: TRBD2 (5 bases). The germline CDR1 and CDR2 sequences are DFQATT and SNEGSKA (reference sequence). The CDR3 is 12 residues long. Written as DNA, the CDR3 is TGCAGTACTAGAGCCACCGCATCGACCCAGTACTTC. The encoded protein is CSTRATASTQYF.

As regards this clonotype: This may come from a read error, since a much larger clone is one base off. This rearrangement joins TRBV20-1 to TRBJ2-1, with 7 positions matching TRBD2. CDR3 length: 15 residues. In germline, CDR1 is DFQATT, CDR2 SNEGSKA (reference sequence). DNA for the CDR3: TGCAGTGCTAGAGGAGAGGGAGGGCTGCGAAATGAGCAGTTGTTC. Translated: CSARGEGGLRNEQLF.

In regard to this clonotype: A much larger clonotype is one base distant, so this may be a read error. V gene TRBV4-1 combines with J gene TRBJ2-3, with unresolved D. V was pared by 0 bases and J by 1 base, with 8 bases between. This CDR3 is 15 amino acids long. Germline CDR1 is MGHRA and CDR2 is YSYEKL. CDR3 nucleotides: TGCGCCAGCAGCCAAGATCCCCACTGCACAGATACGCAGTATTTT. It translates to CASSQDPHCTDTQYF.

This clonotype occurred once. Possible read error: a much larger clone is one base away. The chain couples TRBV12-3 or TRBV12-4 to TRBJ1-6, with D possibly TRBD1 on 5 matching bases. The CDR3 consists of 13 residues. V gave up 9 bases and J gave up 7 bases, with 13 bases separating them. CDR3 sequence: CARRGTWNSPLHF. CDR3 in DNA: TGTGCCAGGAGAGGGACGTGGAATTCACCCCTCCACTTT.

As concerns this clonotype: One junction end disagrees with the germline gene, perhaps due to a read error. The chain recombines TRBV5-6 with TRBJ2-7; 8 nucleotides match TRBD1. The V gene's germline CDR1 is SGHDT and CDR2 YYEEEE. CDR3 length: 14 residues. CDR3 nucleotide sequence: TGTGCCAGCAGCATGACAGGGGACGCGTGGGAACAGTGCTTC. Translated, it gives CASSMTGDAWEQCF.

Regarding this clonotype: A much larger clone sits a single nucleotide away, making a read error possible. The rearrangement joins TRBV6-5 to TRBJ1-5; D is ambiguous. Per the germline V gene, CDR1 is MNHEY and CDR2 is SVGAGI. This CDR3 region has 15 residues. Trimming removed 6 bases at V and 2 bases at J, with 14 bases between. Here the CDR3 DNA reads TGTGCCAGCAGACCGAGGGCACGTCGCAATCAGCCCCAGCATTTT. This gives the protein CASRPRARRNQPQHF.

To note about this clonotype: A read error may explain this, as a much larger clone is one base away. V gene TRBV4-3 combines with J gene TRBJ2-3; TRBD2 matches at 14 bases. The V and J ends lost 0 bases and 5 bases, in that order; junction bases with no gene match: 13. The CDR3 is 20 amino acids. Germline CDR1 is LGHNA and CDR2 is YSLEER. The CDR3 coding sequence is TGCGCCAGCAGCCAAGACTTTGGACTAGCGGGGGGCCCTTACATAGATACGCAGTATTTT. It yields the protein CASSQDFGLAGGPYIDTQYF.